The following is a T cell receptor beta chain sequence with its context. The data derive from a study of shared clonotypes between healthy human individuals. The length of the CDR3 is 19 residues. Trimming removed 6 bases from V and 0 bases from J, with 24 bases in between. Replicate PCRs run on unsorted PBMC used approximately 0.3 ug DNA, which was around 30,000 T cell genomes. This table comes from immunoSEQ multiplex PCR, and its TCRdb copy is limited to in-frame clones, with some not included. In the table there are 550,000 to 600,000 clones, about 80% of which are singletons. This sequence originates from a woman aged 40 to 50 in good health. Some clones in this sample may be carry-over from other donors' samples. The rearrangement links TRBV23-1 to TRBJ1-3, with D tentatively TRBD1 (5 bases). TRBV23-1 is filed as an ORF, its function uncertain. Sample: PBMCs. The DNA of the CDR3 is TGCGCCAGCAGGCCTAGGAGGCAGGGCCGCTACTTCTCTGGAAACACCATATATTTT. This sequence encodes CASRPRRQGRYFSGNTIYF.